The present entry profiles one TCR beta chain with its context. This entry is derived from a study of blood T cell repertoires in COVID-19. On the study more broadly: COVID-19 samples collected from the United States, Italy and Spain covered acute and convalescent phases. T cells, B-cell-depleted T cells, or PBMCs supplied cDNA or gDNA.

How the authors handled the data: For nucleated cells, counts were estimated from reference gene primer amplification. Repertoires were generated with immunoSEQ multiplex PCR, while TCRdb's copy carries only in-frame clones and drops some. V, J and clone size were drawn from that table, and D and trimming were deduced from the DNA. The sample gives 150,000 to 200,000 clones, approximately 82% of which show up once; over 10% is in the top ten. This CDR3 contains 13 residues. In germline, CDR1 is WNHNN, CDR2 SYGVQD (reference sequence). V shed 9 bases and J shed 1 base, with 11 bases lying between them.

This clonotype was obtained from a man between 65 and 85 years old who had recovered from COVID-19. Material for sequencing was peripheral blood. The chain carries TRBV10-1 and TRBJ2-3; a weak D match, TRBD2 (5 bases). In DNA, the CDR3 is TGCGCCAGTACGGGATCCGGCACAGATACGCAGTATTTT. Translation: CASTGSGTDTQYF.